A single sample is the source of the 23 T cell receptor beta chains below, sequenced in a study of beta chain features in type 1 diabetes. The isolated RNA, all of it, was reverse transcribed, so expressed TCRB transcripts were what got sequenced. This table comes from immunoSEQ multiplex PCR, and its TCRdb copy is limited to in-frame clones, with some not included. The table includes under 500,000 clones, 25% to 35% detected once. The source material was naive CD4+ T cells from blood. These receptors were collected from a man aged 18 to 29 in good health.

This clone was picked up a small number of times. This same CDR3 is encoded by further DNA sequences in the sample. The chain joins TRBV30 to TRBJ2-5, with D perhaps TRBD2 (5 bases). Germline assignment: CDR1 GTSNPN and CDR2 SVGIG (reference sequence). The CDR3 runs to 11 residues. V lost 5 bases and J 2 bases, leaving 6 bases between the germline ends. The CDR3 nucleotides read TGTGCCTGGTCGGGGCAAGAGACCCAGTACTTC. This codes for CAWSGQETQYF.

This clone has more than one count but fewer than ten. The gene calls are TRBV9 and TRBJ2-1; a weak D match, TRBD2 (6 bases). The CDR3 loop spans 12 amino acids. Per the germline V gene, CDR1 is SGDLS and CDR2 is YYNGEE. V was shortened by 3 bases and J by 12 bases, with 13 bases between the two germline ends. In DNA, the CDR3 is TGTGCCAGCAGCGGAGGGACTCCCGTGCAGTTCTTC. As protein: CASSGGTPVQFF.

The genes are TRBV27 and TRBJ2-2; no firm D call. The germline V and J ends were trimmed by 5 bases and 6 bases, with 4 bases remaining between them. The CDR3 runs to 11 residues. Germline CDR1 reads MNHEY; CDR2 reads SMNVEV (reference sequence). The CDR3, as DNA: TGTGCCAGCAGTAGGTCCGGGGAGCTGTTTTTT. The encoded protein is CASSRSGELFF.

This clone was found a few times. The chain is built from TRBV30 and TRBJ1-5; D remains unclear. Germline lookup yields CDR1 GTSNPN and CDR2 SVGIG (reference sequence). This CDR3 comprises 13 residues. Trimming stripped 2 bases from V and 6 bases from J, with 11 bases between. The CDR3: CAWSPGEVQPQHF. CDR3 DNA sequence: TGTGCCTGGAGTCCCGGGGAAGTTCAGCCCCAGCATTTT.

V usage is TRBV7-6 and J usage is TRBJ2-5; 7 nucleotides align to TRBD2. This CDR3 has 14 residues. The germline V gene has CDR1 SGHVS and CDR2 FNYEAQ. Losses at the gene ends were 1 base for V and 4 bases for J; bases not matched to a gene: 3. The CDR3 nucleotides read TGTGCCAGCAGCTTAGTTTCTAGCGGAGAGACCCAGTACTTC. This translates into CASSLVSSGETQYF.

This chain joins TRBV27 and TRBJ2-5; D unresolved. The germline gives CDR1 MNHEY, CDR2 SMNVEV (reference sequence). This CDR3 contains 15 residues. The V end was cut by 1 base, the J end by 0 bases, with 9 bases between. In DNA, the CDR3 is TGTGCCAGCAGTTTATTCGGATGGTACCAAGAGACCCAGTACTTC. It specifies CASSLFGWYQETQYF.

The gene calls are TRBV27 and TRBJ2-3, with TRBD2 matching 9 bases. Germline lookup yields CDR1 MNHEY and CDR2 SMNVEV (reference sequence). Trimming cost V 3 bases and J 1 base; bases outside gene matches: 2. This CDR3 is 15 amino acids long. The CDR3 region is CASSFPSGGTDTQYF. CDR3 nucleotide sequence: TGTGCCAGCAGTTTCCCTAGCGGGGGCACAGATACGCAGTATTTT.

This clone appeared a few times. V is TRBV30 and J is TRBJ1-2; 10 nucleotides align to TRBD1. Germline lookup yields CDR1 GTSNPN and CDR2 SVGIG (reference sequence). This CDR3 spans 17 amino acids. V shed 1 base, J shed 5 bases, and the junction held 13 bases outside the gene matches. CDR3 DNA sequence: TGTGCCTGGAGTGGTGGACAGGGGGTCCCTCCGGGGTATGGCTACACCTTC. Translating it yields CAWSGGQGVPPGYGYTF.

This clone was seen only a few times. In nucleotides, the CDR3 is TGTGCCTGGAGTGTACTTGCTAACTATGGCTACACCTTC. Protein sequence: CAWSVLANYGYTF. V is TRBV30 and J is TRBJ1-2; D is uncertain. The CDR3 totals 13 residues. The germline gives CDR1 GTSNPN, CDR2 SVGIG (reference sequence). V lost 0 bases, J lost 0 bases, and 5 bases lay in between.

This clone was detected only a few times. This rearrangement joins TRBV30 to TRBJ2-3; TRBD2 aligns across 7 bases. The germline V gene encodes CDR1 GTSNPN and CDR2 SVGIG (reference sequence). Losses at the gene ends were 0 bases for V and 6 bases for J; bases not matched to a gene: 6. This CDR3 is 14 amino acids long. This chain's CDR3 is CAWSVSGGGDTQYF. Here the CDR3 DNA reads TGTGCCTGGAGTGTATCCGGGGGAGGGGATACGCAGTATTTT.

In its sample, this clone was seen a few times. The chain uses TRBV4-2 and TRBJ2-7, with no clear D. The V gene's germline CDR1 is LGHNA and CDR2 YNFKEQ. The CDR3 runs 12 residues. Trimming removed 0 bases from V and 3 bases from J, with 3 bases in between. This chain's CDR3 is CASSQDRYEQYF. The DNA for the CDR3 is TGTGCCAGCAGCCAAGATCGCTACGAGCAGTACTTC.

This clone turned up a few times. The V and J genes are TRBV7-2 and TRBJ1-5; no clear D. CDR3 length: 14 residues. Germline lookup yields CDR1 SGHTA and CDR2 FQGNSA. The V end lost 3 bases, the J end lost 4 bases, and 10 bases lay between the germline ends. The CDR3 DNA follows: TGTGCCAGCAGCTTTTCAGGTCTAAATCAGCCCCAGCATTTT. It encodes CASSFSGLNQPQHF.

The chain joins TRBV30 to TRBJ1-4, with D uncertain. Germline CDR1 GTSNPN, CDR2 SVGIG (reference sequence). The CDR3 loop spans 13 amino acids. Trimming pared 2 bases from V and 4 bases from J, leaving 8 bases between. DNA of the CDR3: TGTGCCTGGAGTAAGGGAGGTAATGAAAAACTGTTTTTT. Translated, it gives CAWSKGGNEKLFF.

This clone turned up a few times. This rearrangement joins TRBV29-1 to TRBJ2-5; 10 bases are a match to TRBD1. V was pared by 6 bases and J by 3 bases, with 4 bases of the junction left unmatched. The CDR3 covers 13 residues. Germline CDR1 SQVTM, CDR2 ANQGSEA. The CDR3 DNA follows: TGCAGCGTCGGGGACAGGGGCAAAGAGACCCAGTACTTC. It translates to CSVGDRGKETQYF.

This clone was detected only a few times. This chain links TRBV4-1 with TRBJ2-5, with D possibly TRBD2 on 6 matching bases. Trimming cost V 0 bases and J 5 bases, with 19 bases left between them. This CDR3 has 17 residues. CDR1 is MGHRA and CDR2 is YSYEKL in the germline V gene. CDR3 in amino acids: CASSQDRMSRDAETQYF. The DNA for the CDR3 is TGCGCCAGCAGCCAAGATCGGATGTCGCGGGACGCTGAGACCCAGTACTTC.

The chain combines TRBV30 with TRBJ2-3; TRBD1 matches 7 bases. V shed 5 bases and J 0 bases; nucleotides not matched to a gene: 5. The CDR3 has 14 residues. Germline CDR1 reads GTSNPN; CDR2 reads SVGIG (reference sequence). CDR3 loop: CAWLWDSSTDTQYF. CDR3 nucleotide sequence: TGTGCCTGGCTCTGGGACAGTAGCACAGATACGCAGTATTTT.

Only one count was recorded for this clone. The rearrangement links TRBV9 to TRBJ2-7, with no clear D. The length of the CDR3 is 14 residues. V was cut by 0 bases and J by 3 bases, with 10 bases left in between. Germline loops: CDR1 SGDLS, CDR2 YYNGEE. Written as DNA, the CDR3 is TGTGCCAGCAGCGTAGGATCTTGGGGCTACGAGCAGTACTTC. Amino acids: CASSVGSWGYEQYF.

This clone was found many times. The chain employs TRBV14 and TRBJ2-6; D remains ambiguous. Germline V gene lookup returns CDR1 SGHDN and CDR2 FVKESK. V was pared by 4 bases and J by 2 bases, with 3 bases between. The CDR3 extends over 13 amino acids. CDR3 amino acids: CASSPAGANVLTF. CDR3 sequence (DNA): TGTGCCAGCAGCCCTGCTGGGGCCAACGTCCTGACTTTC.

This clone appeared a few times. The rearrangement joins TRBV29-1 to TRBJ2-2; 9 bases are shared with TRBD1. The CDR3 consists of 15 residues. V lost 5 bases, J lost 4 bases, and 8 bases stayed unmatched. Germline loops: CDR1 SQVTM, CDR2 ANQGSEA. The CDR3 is CSVNRGLGGTGELFF. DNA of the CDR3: TGCAGCGTTAACAGGGGGCTAGGAGGCACCGGGGAGCTGTTTTTT.

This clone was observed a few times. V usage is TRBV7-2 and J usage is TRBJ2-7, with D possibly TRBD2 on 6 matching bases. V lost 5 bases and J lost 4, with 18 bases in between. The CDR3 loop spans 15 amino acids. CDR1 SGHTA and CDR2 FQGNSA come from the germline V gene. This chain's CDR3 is CASSPRRDSLYEQYF. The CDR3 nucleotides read TGTGCCAGCAGCCCCCGCCGGGACTCGCTATACGAGCAGTACTTC.

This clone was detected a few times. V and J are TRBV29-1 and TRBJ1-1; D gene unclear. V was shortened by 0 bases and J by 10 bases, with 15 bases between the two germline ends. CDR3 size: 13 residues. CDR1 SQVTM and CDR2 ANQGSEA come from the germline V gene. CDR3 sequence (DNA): TGCAGCGTTGAAGATAGAGGGTTTGGCGGAGCTTTCTTT. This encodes CSVEDRGFGGAFF. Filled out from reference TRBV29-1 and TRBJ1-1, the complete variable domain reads SAVISQKPSRDICQRGTSLTIQCQVDSQVTMMFWYRQQPGQSLTLIATANQGSEATYESGFVIDKFPISRPNLTFSTLTVSNMSPEDSSIYLCSVEDRGFGGAFFGQGTRLTVV.

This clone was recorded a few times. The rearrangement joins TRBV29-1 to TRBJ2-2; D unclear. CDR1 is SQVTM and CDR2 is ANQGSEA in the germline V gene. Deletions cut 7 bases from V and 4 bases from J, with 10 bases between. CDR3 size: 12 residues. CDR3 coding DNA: TGCAGCGGTCGCCAGGTCACCGGGGAGCTGTTTTTT. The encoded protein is CSGRQVTGELFF.

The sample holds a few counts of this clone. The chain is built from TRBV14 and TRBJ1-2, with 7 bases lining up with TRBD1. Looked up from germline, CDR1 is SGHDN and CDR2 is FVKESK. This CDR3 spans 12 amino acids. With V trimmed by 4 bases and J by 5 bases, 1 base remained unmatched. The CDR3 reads CASSPTGYGYTF. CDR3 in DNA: TGTGCCAGCAGCCCGACAGGGTATGGCTACACCTTC.